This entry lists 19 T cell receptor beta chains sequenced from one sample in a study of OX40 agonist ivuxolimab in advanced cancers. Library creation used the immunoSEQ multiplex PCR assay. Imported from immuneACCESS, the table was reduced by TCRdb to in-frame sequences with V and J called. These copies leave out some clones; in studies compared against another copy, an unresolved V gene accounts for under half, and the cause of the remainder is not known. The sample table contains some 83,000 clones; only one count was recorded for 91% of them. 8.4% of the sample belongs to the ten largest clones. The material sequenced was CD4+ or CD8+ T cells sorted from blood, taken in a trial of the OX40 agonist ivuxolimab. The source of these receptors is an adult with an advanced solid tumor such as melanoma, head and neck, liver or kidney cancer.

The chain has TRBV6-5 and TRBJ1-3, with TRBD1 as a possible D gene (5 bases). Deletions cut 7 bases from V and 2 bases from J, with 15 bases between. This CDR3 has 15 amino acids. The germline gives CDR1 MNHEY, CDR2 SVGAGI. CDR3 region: CASTLSWGAGNTIYF. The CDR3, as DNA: TGTGCCAGCACCCTCTCATGGGGGGCTGGAAACACCATATATTTT.

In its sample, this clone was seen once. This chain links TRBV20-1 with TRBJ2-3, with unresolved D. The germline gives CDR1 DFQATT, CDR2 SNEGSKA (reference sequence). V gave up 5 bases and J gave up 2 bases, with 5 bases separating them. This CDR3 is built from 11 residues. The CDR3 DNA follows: TGCAGTGCTCAGAACACAGATACGCAGTATTTT. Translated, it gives CSAQNTDTQYF.

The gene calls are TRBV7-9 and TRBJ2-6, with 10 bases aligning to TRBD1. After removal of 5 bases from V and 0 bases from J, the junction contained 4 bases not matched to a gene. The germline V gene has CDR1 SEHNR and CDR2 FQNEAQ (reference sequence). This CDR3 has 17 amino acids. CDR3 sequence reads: CASSADRGTSGANVLTF. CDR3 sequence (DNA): TGTGCCAGCAGCGCGGACAGGGGGACCTCTGGGGCCAACGTCCTGACTTTC.

The CDR3 here is CASSQSGTGRGYTF. CDR3 bases: TGTGCCAGCAGCCAATCCGGGACAGGTCGTGGCTACACCTTC. The V gene is TRBV5-4, the J gene TRBJ1-2; TRBD1 aligns across 8 bases. CDR3 length equals 14 residues. Germline loops: CDR1 SGHNT, CDR2 YYREEE (reference sequence). V gave up 4 bases and J gave up 7 bases; unmatched junction bases: 9.

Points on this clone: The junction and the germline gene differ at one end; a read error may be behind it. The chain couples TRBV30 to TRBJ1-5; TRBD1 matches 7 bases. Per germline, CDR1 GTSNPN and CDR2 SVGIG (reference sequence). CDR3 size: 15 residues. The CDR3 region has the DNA TGTGCCTGGGGTGTTCAGGGACAGCAAAATCAGCCCCAGCATTTT. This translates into CAWGVQGQQNQPQHF.

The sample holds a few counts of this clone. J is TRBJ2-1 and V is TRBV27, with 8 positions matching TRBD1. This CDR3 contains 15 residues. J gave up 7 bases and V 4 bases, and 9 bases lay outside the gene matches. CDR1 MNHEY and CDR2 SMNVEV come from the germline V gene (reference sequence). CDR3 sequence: CASSSTRTGKNEQFF. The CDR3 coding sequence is TGTGCCAGCAGTTCAACTCGGACAGGGAAAAATGAGCAGTTCTTC.

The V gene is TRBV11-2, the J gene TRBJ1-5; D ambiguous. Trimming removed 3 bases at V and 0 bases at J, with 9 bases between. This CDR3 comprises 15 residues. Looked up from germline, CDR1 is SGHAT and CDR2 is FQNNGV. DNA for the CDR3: TGTGCCAGCAGCTTTGGTCTGGATAGCAATCAGCCCCAGCATTTT. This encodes CASSFGLDSNQPQHF.

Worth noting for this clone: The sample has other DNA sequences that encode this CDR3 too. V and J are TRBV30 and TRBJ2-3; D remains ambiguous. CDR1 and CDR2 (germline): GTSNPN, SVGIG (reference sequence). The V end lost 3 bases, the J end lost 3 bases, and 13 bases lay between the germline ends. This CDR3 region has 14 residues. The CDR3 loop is CAWSVVGYTDTQYF. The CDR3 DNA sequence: TGTGCCTGGAGCGTAGTGGGATATACAGATACGCAGTATTTT.

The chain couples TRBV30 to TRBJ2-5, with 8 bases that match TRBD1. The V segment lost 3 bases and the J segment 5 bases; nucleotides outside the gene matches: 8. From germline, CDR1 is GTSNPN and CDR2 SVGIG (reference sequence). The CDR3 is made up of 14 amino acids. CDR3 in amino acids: CAWSQGQGSETQYF. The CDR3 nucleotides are TGTGCCTGGAGCCAAGGACAGGGTTCGGAGACCCAGTACTTC.

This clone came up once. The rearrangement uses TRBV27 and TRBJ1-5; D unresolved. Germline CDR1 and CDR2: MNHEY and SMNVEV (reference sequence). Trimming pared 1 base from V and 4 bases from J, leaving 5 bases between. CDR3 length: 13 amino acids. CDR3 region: CASSLFSNQPQHF. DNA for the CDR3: TGTGCCAGCAGTTTATTTTCGAATCAGCCCCAGCATTTT.

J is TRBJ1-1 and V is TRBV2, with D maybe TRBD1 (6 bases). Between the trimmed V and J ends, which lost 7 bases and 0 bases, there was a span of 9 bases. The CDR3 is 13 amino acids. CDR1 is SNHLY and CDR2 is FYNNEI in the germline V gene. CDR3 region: CASTRTVNTEAFF. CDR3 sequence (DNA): TGTGCCAGCACTAGGACAGTGAACACTGAAGCTTTCTTT. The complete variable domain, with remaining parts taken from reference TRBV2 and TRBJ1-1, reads EPEVTQTPSHQVTQMGQEVILRCVPISNHLYFYWYRQILGQKVEFLVSFYNNEISEKSEIFDDQFSVERPDGSNFTLKIRSTKLEDSAMYFCASTRTVNTEAFFGQGTRLTVV.

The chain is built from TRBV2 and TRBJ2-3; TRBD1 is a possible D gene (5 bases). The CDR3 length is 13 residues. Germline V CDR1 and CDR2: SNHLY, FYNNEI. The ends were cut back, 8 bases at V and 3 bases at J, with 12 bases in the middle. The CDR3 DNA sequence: TGTGCCAGCGGCAGGGTGGGGACAGATACGCAGTATTTT. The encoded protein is CASGRVGTDTQYF.

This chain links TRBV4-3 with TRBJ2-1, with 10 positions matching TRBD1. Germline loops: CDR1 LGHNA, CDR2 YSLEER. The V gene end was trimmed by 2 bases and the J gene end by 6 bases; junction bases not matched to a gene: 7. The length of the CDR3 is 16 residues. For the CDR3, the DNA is TGCGCCAGCAGCCAAAGTACCGGGACAGGGGTCAATGAGCAGTTCTTC. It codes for CASSQSTGTGVNEQFF.

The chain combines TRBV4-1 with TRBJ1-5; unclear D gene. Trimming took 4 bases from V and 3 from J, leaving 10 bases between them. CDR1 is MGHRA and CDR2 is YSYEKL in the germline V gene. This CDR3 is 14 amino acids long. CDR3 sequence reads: CASSPGFFNQPQHF. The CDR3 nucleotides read TGCGCCAGCAGCCCGGGGTTTTTCAATCAGCCCCAGCATTTT.

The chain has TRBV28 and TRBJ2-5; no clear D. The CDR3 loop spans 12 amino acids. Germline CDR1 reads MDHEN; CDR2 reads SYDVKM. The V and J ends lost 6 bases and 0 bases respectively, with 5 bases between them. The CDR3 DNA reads TGTGCCAGCAGCGACTACCAAGAGACCCAGTACTTC. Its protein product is CASSDYQETQYF.

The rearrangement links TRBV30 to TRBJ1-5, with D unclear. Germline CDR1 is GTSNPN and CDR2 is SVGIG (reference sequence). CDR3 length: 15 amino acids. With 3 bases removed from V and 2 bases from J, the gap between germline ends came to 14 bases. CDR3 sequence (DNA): TGTGCCTGGAGCCCAAAAGGCGAGGGCAATCAGCCCCAGCATTTT. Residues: CAWSPKGEGNQPQHF.

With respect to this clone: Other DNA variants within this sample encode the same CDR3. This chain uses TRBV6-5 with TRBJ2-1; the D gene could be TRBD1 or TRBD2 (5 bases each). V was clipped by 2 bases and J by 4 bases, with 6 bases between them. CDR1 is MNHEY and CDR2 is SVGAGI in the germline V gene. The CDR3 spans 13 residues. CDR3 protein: CASSYGGYNEQFF. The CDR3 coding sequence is TGTGCCAGCAGTTACGGGGGTTACAATGAGCAGTTCTTC.

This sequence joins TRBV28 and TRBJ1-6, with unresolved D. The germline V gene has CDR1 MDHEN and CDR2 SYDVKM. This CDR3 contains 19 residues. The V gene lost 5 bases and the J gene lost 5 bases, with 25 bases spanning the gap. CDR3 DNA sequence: TGTGCCAGCAGTCCCAATCTTATGCGTTGGGAAGGTCATAATTCACCCCTCCACTTT. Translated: CASSPNLMRWEGHNSPLHF. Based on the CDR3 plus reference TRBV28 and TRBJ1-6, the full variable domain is DVKVTQSSRYLVKRTGEKVFLECVQDMDHENMFWYRQDPGLGLRLIYFSYDVKMKEKGDIPEGYSVSREKKERFSLILESASTNQTSMYLCASSPNLMRWEGHNSPLHFGNGTRLTVT.

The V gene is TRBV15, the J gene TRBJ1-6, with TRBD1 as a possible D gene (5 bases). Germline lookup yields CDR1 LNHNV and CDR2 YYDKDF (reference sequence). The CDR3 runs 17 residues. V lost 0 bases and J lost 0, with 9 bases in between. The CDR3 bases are TGTGCCACCAGCAGAGAGGGACGGATCTCCTATAATTCACCCCTCCACTTT. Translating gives CATSREGRISYNSPLHF.